This entry concerns a single TCR beta chain. The V gene end was trimmed by 8 bases and the J gene end by 4 bases; junction bases not matched to a gene: 8. Germline assignment: CDR1 MNHNY and CDR2 SVGAGI (reference sequence). This CDR3 has 14 residues. This sample was included in a study of blood T cell repertoires in COVID-19. Produced via immunoSEQ multiplex PCR; TCRdb's table is partial and in-frame only. The sample consists of about 63,000 clones, 70% to 80% of them appearing once. The V call is TRBV6-6, the J call TRBJ2-1; TRBD1 agrees at 7 bases. This TCR was sampled from a human donor in a cohort sampled during active COVID-19. Material: peripheral blood. The CDR3 region is CASALGQRYNEQFF. The DNA for the CDR3 is TGTGCCAGCGCGCTGGGACAGAGATACAATGAGCAGTTCTTC.